This T cell receptor (beta chain) was profiled in a study of T cells in Graves' hyperthyroidism and ophthalmopathy (dated 2019 in TCRdb). For the wider study: Peripheral blood was collected at initial diagnosis, before any treatment. TCR V-J signatures able to tell the groups apart were searched for in a discovery cohort of 95 or so patients, of whom fewer than 45 had Graves' ophthalmopathy and more than 55 had stable Graves' hyperthyroidism. After blood sampling, hyperthyroidism patients were treated with methimazole at a starting dose of 30 mg daily, and ophthalmopathy patients were treated with high-dose intravenous methylprednisolone. The study also compared thyroid tissue and blood T-cell repertoires from five or six Graves' hyperthyroidism patients. The approximately 98 discovery patients were randomly divided into training and test sets at a 7:3 ratio. Prospective prediction of ophthalmopathy was tested in an independent validation cohort of fewer than 20 hyperthyroidism patients and some 17 patients who later progressed to ophthalmopathy. According to the paper, TCR Vbeta CDR3 sequencing was carried out on 135 peripheral blood samples, which came from about 45 ophthalmopathy, 80 or so hyperthyroidism and roughly 17 progressor patients.

Hyperthyroidism patients were aged 18 to 65 years and newly diagnosed, with disease duration of less than 2 months. The study excluded patients with uncontrolled infections, other autoimmune diseases, pregnancy or lactation. Diagnoses were established on the basis of clinical symptoms, serum thyroxine and TRAb, thyroid ultrasound, and orbital computed tomography. For progressor patients, blood was drawn at the first diagnosis of hyperthyroidism, before any ophthalmopathy symptoms had appeared. Ficoll-Paque density gradient centrifugation was used to isolate PBMCs from about 9 ml of fresh peripheral blood. Patients classed as progressors first received a Graves' hyperthyroidism diagnosis and then went on to develop ophthalmopathy during follow-up. Trizol reagent was used to extract total RNA, and RNA quality was then checked on an Agilent 2100 Bioanalyzer. From V the trimming removes 6 bases and from J it removes 2 bases, while the gene matches leave 10 bases of the junction unaccounted for. The germline V gene specifies MNHNS as CDR1 and SASEGT as CDR2. The cysteine opens and the phenylalanine closes a CDR3 of 15 amino acids. Only the CDR3 portion is preserved as DNA: 45 bases, with reading frame beginning at the first base.

The TCR beta CDR3 regions were amplified from RNA transcripts. The TCR CDR3 was subjected to a first round of RT-PCR using the HTBI primer set and the Qiagen OneStep RT-PCR kit. Libraries were constructed in a second round of multiplex PCR, after which size selection and purification were carried out. Libraries were sequenced paired-end with 100 bp reads on an Illumina HiSeq2000. Per the authors' processing: SOAPnuke was used to process the raw data, with reads discarded if the reads contained adapters or uncalled bases, had a mean Phred below 15, or lacked an exact constant-primer or identifier match. High-quality paired reads were merged with COPE v1.2.5, and unique nucleotide sequences were defined as clonotypes. MiTCR v1.1 was used to align the clonotypes against IMGT TRBV, TRBD and TRBJ reference segments. The analysis included only V-J combinations with a frequency above 0.0001, which together covered around 99% of the repertoires. A TCS score was defined as the ratio of F50 (clonal expansion) to E x V (chaos), with BLOSUM62-based TCRdist applied between CDR3 peptides within each V-J. Welch's t-statistics and random forest reduced several hundred V-J features to about 12, which were used in a naive Bayes classifier (R e1071). TCRdb itself trimmed the public reads at Q25 with fastp, ran MiXCR and retained productive beta chains. Rows are unified per CDR3 protein, each entry keeping the most common DNA and genes. The V and J calls, along with clone size, are taken from TCRdb and not from the paper's own processing. This sample lists about 380,000 distinct CDR3 sequences; approximately 12% were detected once. The leading ten clones occupy around 20% of the sample.

This clonotype occurred a few times. Its specific antigen is unknown. Base qualities are not provided; no much larger clone lies one nucleotide away. The paper as a whole reports these results and caveats: In cross-validation, a model built on a 13 V-J signature told ophthalmopathy apart from stable hyperthyroidism with about 90% sensitivity and 81% to 82% specificity, and in testing the same model reached 80%/75%. Sample size was not statistically predetermined, and blinding of investigators to group allocation was not performed. In validation, the model predicted progression to ophthalmopathy with around 71% sensitivity and around 72% specificity, a median of about 6.7 months before onset. Most expanded thyroid clonotypes (frequency above 0.001) were also found in blood, which suggests that blood repertoires may mirror thyroid immune responses.

The chain links TRBV6-1 with TRBJ2-7, with 7 bases in between that match TRBD2. The sequence came from a man younger than 45 with Graves' hyperthyroidism that later progressed to Graves' ophthalmopathy. Sequences were obtained from blood. The CDR3 region reads CASRRLAALTYEQYF. The nucleotides are TGTGCCAGCAGGCGGCTAGCGGCGCTAACCTACGAGCAGTACTTC.